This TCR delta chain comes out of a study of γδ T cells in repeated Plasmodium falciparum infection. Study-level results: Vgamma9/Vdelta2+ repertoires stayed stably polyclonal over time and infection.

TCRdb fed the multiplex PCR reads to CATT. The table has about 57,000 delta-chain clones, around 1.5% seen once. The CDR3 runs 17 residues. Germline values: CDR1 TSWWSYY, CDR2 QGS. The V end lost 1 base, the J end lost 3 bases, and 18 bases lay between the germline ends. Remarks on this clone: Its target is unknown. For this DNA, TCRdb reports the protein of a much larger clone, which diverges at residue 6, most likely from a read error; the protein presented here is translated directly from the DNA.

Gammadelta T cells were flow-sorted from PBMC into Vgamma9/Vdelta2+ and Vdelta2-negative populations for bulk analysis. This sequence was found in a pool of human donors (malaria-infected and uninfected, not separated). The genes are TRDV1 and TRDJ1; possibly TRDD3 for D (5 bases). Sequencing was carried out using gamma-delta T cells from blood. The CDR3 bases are TGTGCTCTTGGGGAACCAAGAGCCCTCTGGGTCGCCGATAAACTCATCTTT. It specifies CALGEPRALWVADKLIF.